Below are 17 T cell receptor beta chains sequenced from a single sample in a study of cytomegalovirus exposure and HLA in healthy donors (dated by TCRdb to between 2016 and 2019). The library relied on the immunoSEQ multiplex PCR assay. A mixture of 60 forward primers for TCR Vbeta segments and 13 reverse primers for TCR Jbeta segments was used in the multiplex PCR. TCRdb took over this immuneACCESS table, retaining in-frame rearrangements with V and J assigned. Such tables are incomplete; in checked studies, under half of the missing clones stem from an unresolved V gene, and the remainder is unexplained. This sample gives about 160,000 clones in total; 65% to 80% of them show up just once. About 4.5% of the sample comes from the top ten. Sample: PBMCs. Receptor source: a man aged 18 to 30 in good health and CMV-seropositive.

The V gene is TRBV7-2, the J gene TRBJ2-7, with D perhaps TRBD2 (5 bases). Germline V gives CDR1 SGHTA, CDR2 FQGNSA. The CDR3 totals 13 residues. V dropped 4 bases and J dropped 6 bases, with 13 bases sitting between them. The CDR3 protein is CASSSGIVGEQYV. The CDR3 nucleotides read TGTGCCAGCAGCTCCGGGATAGTGGGCGAGCAGTACGTC.

This chain joins TRBV5-6 and TRBJ2-3; 8 positions match TRBD2. V shed 2 bases and J 2 bases; nucleotides not matched to a gene: 7. CDR1 and CDR2 from the germline V gene are SGHDT and YYEEEE. This CDR3 spans 16 amino acids. CDR3 sequence (DNA): TGTGCCAGCAGCTTAAGCGGGGGACCCTACACAGATACGCAGTATTTT. Protein: CASSLSGGPYTDTQYF.

The CDR3 spells CASTKSGLQETQYF. As DNA, the CDR3 is TGTGCCAGTACCAAAAGTGGCCTTCAAGAGACCCAGTACTTC. The chain recombines TRBV19 with TRBJ2-5; no firm D call. V lost 7 bases to trimming and J lost 2 bases, with 14 bases between them. Germline-derived CDR1 and CDR2 are LNHDA and SQIVND (reference sequence). This CDR3 is 14 amino acids long.

The gene calls are TRBV7-3 and TRBJ2-1, with D hard to call. The germline CDR1 and CDR2 sequences are SGHTA and FQGTGA. The CDR3 extends over 15 amino acids. V was cut by 2 bases and J by 1 base, with 9 bases left in between. CDR3 coding DNA: TGTGCCAGCAGCTTAGTCTCAGGATCCTACAATGAGCAGTTCTTC. Translation gives CASSLVSGSYNEQFF.

V is TRBV6-1 and J is TRBJ1-5; D unclear. Trimming took 2 bases from V and 0 from J, leaving 14 bases between them. This CDR3 has 17 residues. Germline V gene sequence: CDR1 MNHNS, CDR2 SASEGT. The CDR3 region has the DNA TGTGCCAGCAGTGAAAGCGGCAGACAATTTAGCAATCAGCCCCAGCATTTT. It encodes CASSESGRQFSNQPQHF.

This sequence joins TRBV10-3 and TRBJ1-2; D possibly corresponds to TRBD1 (6 bases). The CDR3 totals 12 residues. V lost 2 bases and J 11 bases, leaving 12 bases between the germline ends. Germline-derived CDR1 and CDR2 are ENHRY and SYGVKD. CDR3 in DNA: TGTGCCATCAGTGAGCCGCGGACAGTTTACACCTTC. Its translation: CAISEPRTVYTF.

V gene TRBV11-2 combines with J gene TRBJ2-1; 8 bases agree with TRBD2. CDR1 and CDR2 from the germline V gene are SGHAT and FQNNGV. This CDR3 spans 15 amino acids. V shed 1 base and J 7 bases; nucleotides not matched to a gene: 6. The chain's CDR3 is CASSLAEREKNEQFF. CDR3 nucleotides: TGTGCCAGCAGCTTAGCTGAGCGGGAGAAGAATGAGCAGTTCTTC.

This clone was detected only a few times. The rearrangement joins TRBV2 to TRBJ2-7, with 10 bases matching TRBD1. Per the germline V gene, CDR1 is SNHLY and CDR2 is FYNNEI. There are 13 residues in the CDR3. With 6 bases clipped from V and 8 bases from J, the junction kept 7 bases outside the gene matches. The CDR3 sequence: CASSMTGGQKQYV. CDR3 DNA sequence: TGTGCCAGCAGCATGACAGGGGGCCAAAAGCAGTACGTC.

The V and J genes are TRBV6-1 and TRBJ2-7, with TRBD2 identical over 7 bases. V was pared by 8 bases and J by 1 base, with 5 bases of the junction left unmatched. The germline gives CDR1 MNHNS, CDR2 SASEGT. This CDR3 spans 13 amino acids. CDR3 amino acids: CASGGVGSYEQYV. The CDR3 bases are TGTGCCAGCGGGGGGGTCGGATCCTACGAGCAGTACGTC.

The genes are TRBV4-2 and TRBJ2-3, with 11 bases lining up with TRBD2. Per the germline V gene, CDR1 is LGHNA and CDR2 is YNFKEQ. This CDR3 contains 17 residues. The trim removed 1 base at V and 2 bases at J, leaving 5 bases unmatched. The CDR3 protein is CASSQAPGLAATDTQYF. In DNA form, the CDR3 reads TGTGCCAGCAGCCAAGCTCCGGGACTAGCGGCCACAGATACGCAGTATTTT.

The chain uses TRBV9 and TRBJ2-1, with D maybe TRBD2 (5 bases). Trimming shortened V by 0 bases and J by 7 bases, and 20 bases separated the two germline ends. This CDR3 has 17 residues. Per the germline V gene, CDR1 is SGDLS and CDR2 is YYNGEE. As DNA, the CDR3 is TGTGCCAGCAGCGTAGAATCCGACCGGGGTGGTAGAAATGAGCAGTTCTTC. As protein: CASSVESDRGGRNEQFF. Full variable domain (remainder filled in from reference TRBV9 and TRBJ2-1): DSGVTQTPKHLITATGQRVTLRCSPRSGDLSVYWYQQSLDQGLQFLIQYYNGEERAKGNILERFSAQQFPDLHSELNLSSLELGDSALYFCASSVESDRGGRNEQFFGPGTRLTVL.

This clone turned up a few times. This rearrangement joins TRBV14 to TRBJ2-3; a weak D match, TRBD2 (5 bases). Germline CDR1 and CDR2: SGHDN and FVKESK. The CDR3 contains 22 residues. Trimming removed 0 bases from V and 0 bases from J, with 28 bases in between. The CDR3 DNA is TGTGCCAGCAGCCAAGATACGGGGTTGATTCCCTTCGCCCGCGGGAGCACAGATACGCAGTATTTT. This translates into CASSQDTGLIPFARGSTDTQYF.

This clone came up once. The DNA for the CDR3 is TGTGCTAGTGGTCTACCTAACTATGGCTACACCTTC. Translating it yields CASGLPNYGYTF. This chain links TRBV12-5 with TRBJ1-2; D ambiguous. Per germline, CDR1 LGHNT and CDR2 FRNRAP. Trimming cost V 5 bases and J 0 bases, with 4 bases left between them. The CDR3 spans 12 residues.

This clone has just a few counts. CDR3 protein: CASSRRPAGVGEQFF. CDR3 nucleotides: TGTGCCAGCAGCCGACGACCGGCGGGAGTGGGGGAGCAGTTCTTC. This chain joins TRBV6-5 and TRBJ2-1, with 7 bases that match TRBD2. The CDR3 spans 15 residues. Germline assignment: CDR1 MNHEY and CDR2 SVGAGI. Trimming removed 6 bases from V and 10 bases from J; junction bases left unmatched: 15.

CDR3: CASSPGLAGDGTDTQYF. The CDR3 nucleotides are TGTGCCAGCAGCCCTGGCCTAGCGGGAGATGGTACAGATACGCAGTATTTT. The V call is TRBV7-9, the J call TRBJ2-3; TRBD2 matches 10 bases. V lost 5 bases to trimming and J lost 3 bases; unmatched junction nucleotides: 11. This CDR3 region has 17 residues. The germline V gene encodes CDR1 SEHNR and CDR2 FQNEAQ (reference sequence).

The CDR3 nucleotides are TGTGCCAGCAGCTTGGGGTCGTCAGGCAGGGTCTATGGCTACACCTTC. Translating gives CASSLGSSGRVYGYTF. The chain has TRBV7-8 and TRBJ1-2; maybe TRBD1 (5 bases). Per the germline V gene, CDR1 is SGHVS and CDR2 is FQNEAQ. The CDR3 loop spans 16 amino acids. Deletions cut 3 bases from V and 4 bases from J, with 18 bases between.

V is TRBV11-3 and J is TRBJ2-1, with TRBD1 matching 7 bases. The germline V gene encodes CDR1 SGHNT and CDR2 YENEEA. V lost 6 bases to trimming and J lost 6 bases; unmatched junction nucleotides: 11. This CDR3 region has 15 residues. CDR3 coding DNA: TGTGCCAGCAGTCGGGACAGCTCGAGGTCCAATGAGCAGTTCTTC. This sequence encodes CASSRDSSRSNEQFF.